The TCR beta chain under discussion was sequenced for a study of T-cell memory formation after mild COVID-19. Whole-study results and caveats: Contracting clones, day 15 to 85, had balanced CD4/CD8, and later expanders favored CD4+.

Germline V gene sequence: CDR1 SQVTM, CDR2 ANQGSEA. V lost 4 bases to trimming and J lost 2 bases, with 15 bases between them. The CDR3 consists of 14 residues. Notes on this clonotype: The antigen is unknown.

MiXCR, applied by TCRdb to the 5' RACE reads, yields one record per CDR3 protein. The repertoire holds a few hundred thousand distinct CDR3 sequences, with roughly a fifth as singletons. The chain links TRBV29-1 to TRBJ2-7; a possible D gene is TRBD1 (6 bases). The sequencing input was PBMCs or a T cell subset sorted from them (not recorded which). The receptor was isolated from a man aged 18 to 29 who had mild COVID-19 (a few samples of this study predate the infection). Cell type and time point are not known. CDR3 sequence (DNA): TGCAGCGTTGCATCCCAGGGGTCCCCCTACGAGCAGTACTTC. Translated, it gives CSVASQGSPYEQYF.